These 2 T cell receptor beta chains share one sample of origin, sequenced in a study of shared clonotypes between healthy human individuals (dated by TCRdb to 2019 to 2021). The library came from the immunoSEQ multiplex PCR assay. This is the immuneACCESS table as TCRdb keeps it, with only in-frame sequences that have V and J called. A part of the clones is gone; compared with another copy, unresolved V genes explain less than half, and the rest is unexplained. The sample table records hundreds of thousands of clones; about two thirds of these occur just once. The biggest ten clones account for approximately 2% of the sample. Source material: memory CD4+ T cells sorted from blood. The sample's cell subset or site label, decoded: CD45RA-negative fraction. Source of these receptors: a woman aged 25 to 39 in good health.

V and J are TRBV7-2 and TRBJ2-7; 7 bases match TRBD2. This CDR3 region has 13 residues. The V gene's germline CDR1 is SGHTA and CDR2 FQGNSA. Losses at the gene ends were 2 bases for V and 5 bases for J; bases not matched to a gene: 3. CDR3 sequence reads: CASSLSGRDEQYF. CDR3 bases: TGTGCCAGCAGCTTATCAGGGAGGGACGAGCAGTACTTC.

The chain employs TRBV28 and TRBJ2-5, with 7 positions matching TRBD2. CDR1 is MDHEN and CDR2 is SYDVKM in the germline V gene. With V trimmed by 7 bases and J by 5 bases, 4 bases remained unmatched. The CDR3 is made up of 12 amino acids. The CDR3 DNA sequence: TGTGCCAGCACCTGGGGGGGGGAGACCCAGTACTTC. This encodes CASTWGGETQYF.